The 27 T cell receptor beta chains listed next were all sequenced from one sample in a study of shared clonotypes between healthy human individuals. Clones were sequenced by immunoSEQ multiplex PCR, and TCRdb holds only the in-frame ones, with some missing. The sample has some 1,400,000 clones; over 95% are singletons. The sample taken for sequencing was naive CD4+ T cells sorted from blood. The subset here: CD45RA+ positively selected. These receptors were taken from a man younger than 45 in good health.

V and J are TRBV18 and TRBJ2-6; 9 positions agree with TRBD1. The ends lost 6 bases at V and 4 bases at J; junction bases unmatched: 10. From germline, CDR1 is KGHSH and CDR2 LQKENI. The CDR3 contains 17 residues. CDR3 in DNA: TGTGCCAGCTCGCGCAACAGGGGGCTGGGAGGGGCCAACGTCCTGACTTTC. Its translation: CASSRNRGLGGANVLTF.

The chain combines TRBV21-1 with TRBJ2-7; TRBD2 reflects the table's D call only, with no check against the DNA. TRBV21-1 is annotated as a pseudogene. CDR3 length equals 13 residues. The DNA for the CDR3 is TGTGCCAGCAGTGTCAAGAGCTCCTACGAGCAGTACTTC. This encodes CASSVKSSYEQYF.

J is TRBJ1-1 and V is TRBV11-2; D is ambiguous. Trimming took 5 bases from V and 2 from J, leaving 6 bases between them. The V gene's germline CDR1 is SGHAT and CDR2 FQNNGV. The CDR3 spans 12 residues. The CDR3 loop is CASSARNTEAFF. The CDR3 coding sequence is TGTGCCAGCAGCGCTAGAAACACTGAAGCTTTCTTT.

This clone has just one count. The chain combines TRBV15 with TRBJ2-7; no firm D call. Per the germline V gene, CDR1 is LNHNV and CDR2 is YYDKDF (reference sequence). The CDR3 sequence is 14 residues long. The ends were cut back, 5 bases at V and 0 bases at J, with 11 bases in the middle. Written as DNA, the CDR3 is TGTGCCACCAGCGAACCAAGGTACTCCTACGAGCAGTACTTC. It codes for CATSEPRYSYEQYF.

V usage is TRBV6-5 and J usage is TRBJ2-1, with 8 nucleotides matching TRBD2. CDR3 length equals 14 residues. From germline, CDR1 is MNHEY and CDR2 SVGAGI. Unmatched junction bases numbered 4, after V lost 3 bases and J lost 6 bases. Written as DNA, the CDR3 is TGTGCCAGCAGTTATACGGGGGGGGCCAATGAGCAGTTCTTC. Translating it yields CASSYTGGANEQFF.

This chain links TRBV28 with TRBJ1-4; possible D gene TRBD1, 5 bases. Trimming took 4 bases from V and 5 from J, leaving 17 bases between them. The CDR3 has 16 amino acids. Germline-derived CDR1 and CDR2 are MDHEN and SYDVKM. CDR3 DNA: TGTGCCAGCAGTTCTCCCGCCCCGGGACTCAATGAAAAACTGTTTTTT. Encoded protein: CASSSPAPGLNEKLFF.

This chain joins TRBV5-8 and TRBJ2-5; D is uncertain. The CDR3 has 12 amino acids. Trimming removed 4 bases at V and 4 bases at J, with 8 bases between. From germline, CDR1 is SGHTS and CDR2 YDEGEE. CDR3 residues: CASSPSGETQYF. CDR3 in DNA: TGTGCCAGCAGCCCTTCGGGAGAGACCCAGTACTTC.

The rearrangement joins TRBV19 to TRBJ1-4; no definite D call. Trimming stripped 3 bases from V and 14 bases from J, with 22 bases between. Germline V gene sequence: CDR1 LNHDA, CDR2 SQIVND (reference sequence). The CDR3 runs to 15 residues. The CDR3 is CASSIQTAGGGWLFF. In DNA, the CDR3 is TGTGCCAGTAGTATCCAGACCGCCGGAGGTGGGTGGCTGTTTTTT.

This chain joins TRBV19 and TRBJ1-5, with 8 bases that match TRBD1. Germline CDR1 reads LNHDA; CDR2 reads SQIVND (reference sequence). With V trimmed by 8 bases and J by 2 bases, 8 bases remained unmatched. CDR3 length equals 15 residues. In DNA, the CDR3 is TGTGCCAGTGGGGAGACAGGGGTAGGCAATCAGCCCCAGCATTTT. Translated, it gives CASGETGVGNQPQHF.

The J gene is TRBJ1-2, the V gene TRBV6-5; D is perhaps TRBD1 (5 bases). V shed 1 base and J shed 8 bases, with 17 bases lying between them. Germline CDR1 and CDR2: MNHEY and SVGAGI. CDR3 length equals 15 residues. The CDR3 spells CASSYFATGRKGYTF. The DNA for the CDR3 is TGTGCCAGCAGTTACTTCGCCACAGGAAGAAAAGGCTACACCTTC.

V gene TRBV29-1 combines with J gene TRBJ2-3; D is unclear. Trimming removed 4 bases from V and 3 bases from J, with 11 bases in between. Germline V gene data show CDR1 as SQVTM and CDR2 as ANQGSEA. This CDR3 is built from 13 residues. CDR3 region: CSVVGPATDTQYF. The CDR3 DNA is TGCAGCGTTGTGGGCCCAGCAACAGATACGCAGTATTTT.

The chain combines TRBV7-2 with TRBJ2-3; D unresolved. Germline-derived CDR1 and CDR2 are SGHTA and FQGNSA. The V end lost 5 bases, the J end lost 3 bases, and 9 bases lay between the germline ends. This CDR3 spans 13 amino acids. This chain's CDR3 is CASSNLRTDTQYF. CDR3 DNA sequence: TGTGCCAGCAGCAACCTACGGACAGATACGCAGTATTTT.

Details on this clone: Within the sample, other DNA sequences also encode this same CDR3. CDR3 region: CASSLAGKETQYF. CDR3 coding DNA: TGCGCCAGCAGCTTGGCAGGGAAAGAGACCCAGTACTTC. The chain couples TRBV5-1 to TRBJ2-5; D may be TRBD1 (5 bases). The CDR3 contains 13 residues. Germline V CDR1 and CDR2: SGHRS, YFSETQ. V was cut by 0 bases and J by 3 bases, with 6 bases left in between.

V is TRBV5-1 and J is TRBJ1-2; D uncertain. V lost 0 bases and J lost 4, with 10 bases in between. CDR1 is SGHRS and CDR2 is YFSETQ in the germline V gene. The CDR3 spans 14 residues. CDR3 nucleotides: TGCGCCAGCAGCTTGGAGGGTCGGATCTATGGCTACACCTTC. It specifies CASSLEGRIYGYTF.

This clone has a single count. This sample includes further DNA sequences coding for the same CDR3. V usage is TRBV18 and J usage is TRBJ2-3; D is undetermined. From germline, CDR1 is KGHSH and CDR2 LQKENI. Trimming removed 0 bases at V and 5 bases at J, with 6 bases between. This CDR3 is built from 13 residues. The DNA of the CDR3 is TGTGCCAGCTCACCACCGTCAGTAGATACGCAGTATTTT. Protein: CASSPPSVDTQYF.

This chain links TRBV18 with TRBJ1-2, with D perhaps TRBD1 (5 bases). V lost 3 bases, J lost 8 bases, and 13 bases lay in between. Germline loops: CDR1 KGHSH, CDR2 LQKENI. The CDR3 contains 13 residues. Written as DNA, the CDR3 is TGTGCCAGCTCACCCGGGACCGATTCCGGCTACACCTTC. This codes for CASSPGTDSGYTF. Full variable domain (missing parts from reference TRBV18 and TRBJ1-2): NAGVMQNPRHLVRRRGQEARLRCSPMKGHSHVYWYRQLPEEGLKFMVYLQKENIIDESGMPKERFSAEFPKEGPSILRIQQVVRGDSAAYFCASSPGTDSGYTFGSGTRLTVV.

This clone has only a few counts. The chain links TRBV5-1 to TRBJ2-2; possible D gene TRBD1, 6 bases. V shed 4 bases and J shed 1 base, with 17 bases lying between them. The CDR3 runs 17 residues. Germline CDR1 is SGHRS and CDR2 is YFSETQ. CDR3 DNA: TGCGCCAGCAGCCCCAGGGGAGCGGTAATGAACACCGGGGAGCTGTTTTTT. This encodes CASSPRGAVMNTGELFF.

The table lists this clone with a count of one. The chain recombines TRBV7-8 with TRBJ1-5; D is undetermined. Trimming left V 2 bases short and J 5 bases short, with 19 bases between. The germline gives CDR1 SGHVS, CDR2 FQNEAQ. The CDR3 has 17 residues. CDR3 nucleotides: TGTGCCAGCAGCTTAAGGCGAGTACCTTTGTCAGATCAGCCCCAGCATTTT. Translating it yields CASSLRRVPLSDQPQHF.

This chain connects TRBV5-4 to TRBJ2-2; TRBD1 matches 7 bases. V was clipped by 3 bases and J by 4 bases; unmatched bases: 9. The CDR3 extends over 16 amino acids. CDR1 is SGHNT, CDR2 YYREEE, per germline (reference sequence). This CDR3 reads CASSSGQPSFTGELFF. As DNA, the CDR3 is TGTGCCAGCAGCTCGGGACAGCCCTCATTCACCGGGGAGCTGTTTTTT.

CDR3 nucleotide sequence: TGCGCCAGCAGCTTGGAAGGGTCGGCGGCCCAGTACTTC. It encodes CASSLEGSAAQYF. J is TRBJ2-5 and V is TRBV5-1; D unresolved. Germline CDR1 and CDR2: SGHRS and YFSETQ. The CDR3 runs to 13 residues. V shed 0 bases and J shed 9 bases, with 12 bases lying between them.

The chain has TRBV2 and TRBJ1-4; D remains unclear. The V end was cut by 6 bases, the J end by 0 bases, with 8 bases between. The CDR3 runs 14 residues. CDR1 and CDR2 from the germline V gene are SNHLY and FYNNEI. Written as DNA, the CDR3 is TGTGCCAGCAGGGTGGCAGCAACTAATGAAAAACTGTTTTTT. The encoded protein is CASRVAATNEKLFF.

This chain uses TRBV5-6 with TRBJ2-7; D might be TRBD1 (6 bases). V lost 1 base and J 3 bases, leaving 14 bases between the germline ends. Germline loops: CDR1 SGHDT, CDR2 YYEEEE. This CDR3 is 15 amino acids long. CDR3 nucleotide sequence: TGTGCCAGCAGCTTGACAGGACAGTCAATCTACGAGCAGTACTTC. Its translation is CASSLTGQSIYEQYF.

The rearrangement uses TRBV5-6 and TRBJ2-7; no reliable D call. The V end lost 0 bases, the J end lost 1 base, and 14 bases lay between the germline ends. Germline CDR1 and CDR2: SGHDT and YYEEEE. The length of the CDR3 is 16 residues. CDR3 in amino acids: CASSLVTFGRSYEQYF. The CDR3 nucleotides read TGTGCCAGCAGCTTGGTTACGTTTGGCAGATCCTACGAGCAGTACTTC.

Written as DNA, the CDR3 is TGTGCCAGCAGCCCGCCCCTTTTGTCCGGGGAGCTGTTTTTT. It is translated as CASSPPLLSGELFF. V gene TRBV7-2 combines with J gene TRBJ2-2; D unresolved. Germline CDR1 reads SGHTA; CDR2 reads FQGNSA. Deletions cut 5 bases from V and 6 bases from J, with 13 bases between. This CDR3 is built from 14 residues.

The chain joins TRBV6-6 to TRBJ1-2; D call uncertain. The V gene's germline CDR1 is MNHNY and CDR2 SVGAGI (reference sequence). V shed 6 bases and J shed 2 bases, with 7 bases lying between them. CDR3 length: 12 amino acids. This CDR3 is CASRPENYGYTF. The DNA of the CDR3 is TGTGCCAGCAGACCAGAAAACTATGGCTACACCTTC.

The chain is built from TRBV5-1 and TRBJ2-2; D is perhaps TRBD2 (6 bases). Germline V gene data show CDR1 as SGHRS and CDR2 as YFSETQ. CDR3 length equals 16 residues. The V end was cut by 4 bases, the J end by 1 base, with 14 bases between. As DNA, the CDR3 is TGCGCCAGCAGCCATCTCGCGGGGATGAACACCGGGGAGCTGTTTTTT. Amino acid sequence: CASSHLAGMNTGELFF.

The rearrangement joins TRBV5-1 to TRBJ2-2; no clear D gene. Germline assignment: CDR1 SGHRS and CDR2 YFSETQ. Trimming removed 1 base at V and 7 bases at J, with 5 bases between. This CDR3 region has 12 residues. The CDR3 DNA reads as TGCGCCAGCAGCTTGACCGACGGGGAGCTGTTTTTT. This encodes CASSLTDGELFF.